The 19 T cell receptor beta chains below were found in one sample sequenced in a study of CD8 T cells in ankylosing spondylitis (dated by TCRdb to 2017 to 2019). The method behind the library was 5' RACE. Instrument used: Illumina HiSeq 2500. The public reads were quality trimmed at Q25 with fastp and then assembled into clones with MiXCR by TCRdb, keeping productive beta chains. Each entry merges the rows of one CDR3 protein and shows their most common DNA and genes. Here the sample has hundreds of thousands of distinct CDR3 sequences; roughly 26% occur a single time. 0.75% to 0.9% of the sample comes from the top ten. What the work shows at the level of the full study, not this receptor alone: A TCR beta motif made up of several highly homologous amino acid variants appeared to be characteristic of blood from ankylosing spondylitis patients.

Which antigens these TCRs recognize remains unknown. Sequencing was done on a sample of blood, either unsorted or a sorted T cell fraction (not recorded which). Receptor source: a male donor with ankylosing spondylitis.

This clonotype was observed a few times. V usage is TRBV7-2 and J usage is TRBJ2-2; no clear D gene. The CDR3 loop spans 16 amino acids. Germline lookup yields CDR1 SGHTA and CDR2 FQGNSA. The V gene lost 3 bases and the J gene lost 1 base, with 12 bases spanning the gap. CDR3 nucleotide sequence: TGTGCCAGCAGCTTGTCTGTCAGTCTGAACACCGGGGAGCTGTTTTTT. Amino acid sequence: CASSLSVSLNTGELFF.

This clonotype was seen a handful of times. The V gene is TRBV20-1, the J gene TRBJ2-1; 9 bases line up with TRBD1. The length of the CDR3 is 16 residues. Germline values: CDR1 DFQATT, CDR2 SNEGSKA (reference sequence). Trimming removed 5 bases from V and 7 bases from J; junction bases left unmatched: 15. The CDR3 region is CSALRTRQQGANEQFF. The CDR3 DNA follows: TGCAGTGCTCTGAGGACAAGGCAACAGGGGGCTAATGAGCAGTTCTTC.

The chain carries TRBV5-1 and TRBJ2-1; the match to TRBD2 covers 11 bases. This CDR3 region has 16 residues. The V gene's germline CDR1 is SGHRS and CDR2 YFSETQ. The J segment lost 0 bases and the V segment lost 6 bases, leaving 5 bases of the junction unmatched. DNA for the CDR3: TGCGCCAGCAAAACTGGGACTAGCGGCTCCTACAATGAGCAGTTCTTC. The encoded protein is CASKTGTSGSYNEQFF.

This clonotype was seen a few times. The chain recombines TRBV29-1 with TRBJ2-1; 7 bases line up with TRBD2. Germline CDR1 and CDR2: SQVTM and ANQGSEA. The length of the CDR3 is 13 residues. The ends lost 4 bases at V and 8 bases at J; junction bases unmatched: 8. As DNA, the CDR3 is TGCAGCGTTGGGACCGGGACTATGGATGAGCAGTTCTTC. It codes for CSVGTGTMDEQFF.

CDR3 coding DNA: TGTGCCATCAGTGTCGGTTTAGGGACGGCCGAGCAGTACTTC. The encoded protein is CAISVGLGTAEQYF. The V and J genes are TRBV10-3 and TRBJ2-7, with D perhaps being TRBD1 or TRBD2 (5 bases each). V dropped 4 bases and J dropped 6 bases, with 16 bases sitting between them. Germline lookup yields CDR1 ENHRY and CDR2 SYGVKD. CDR3 size: 14 residues.

The rearrangement links TRBV27 to TRBJ1-2; 10 bases are a match to TRBD1. The ends lost 5 bases at V and 6 bases at J; junction bases unmatched: 3. Germline V gene data show CDR1 as MNHEY and CDR2 as SMNVEV (reference sequence). This CDR3 is 13 amino acids long. CDR3 in amino acids: CASSLTGGDGYTF. CDR3 nucleotides: TGTGCCAGCAGTCTGACAGGGGGCGATGGCTACACCTTC.

In its sample, this clonotype was seen a few times. V usage is TRBV12-3 or TRBV12-4 and J usage is TRBJ1-3; D is possibly TRBD1 (6 bases). The CDR3 has 15 amino acids. Deletions cut 5 bases from V and 0 bases from J, with 11 bases between. CDR3 protein: CASSPQGSSGNTIYF. CDR3 sequence (DNA): TGTGCCAGCAGTCCTCAGGGGAGCTCTGGAAACACCATATATTTT.

V is TRBV12-3 or TRBV12-4 and J is TRBJ2-3; a weak D match, TRBD2 (6 bases). Trimming removed 2 bases at V and 2 bases at J, with 14 bases between. The CDR3 consists of 16 residues. CDR3 sequence reads: CASSLRGGTITDTQYF. Here the CDR3 DNA reads TGTGCCAGCAGTTTACGTGGCGGGACGATCACAGATACGCAGTATTTT.

This chain uses TRBV7-9 with TRBJ2-1; D is uncertain. CDR1 SEHNR and CDR2 FQNEAQ come from the germline V gene (reference sequence). This CDR3 is built from 12 residues. Trimming took off 5 bases at V and 9 bases at J, with 11 bases between the two ends. CDR3 loop: CASSKVEIEQFF. The CDR3 DNA follows: TGTGCCAGCAGCAAAGTAGAAATTGAGCAGTTCTTC.

CDR3 DNA sequence: TGTGCCAGCTCCGCGGTGTGGATAGATACGCAGTATTTT. It codes for CASSAVWIDTQYF. V is TRBV19 and J is TRBJ2-3, with unresolved D. Trimming left V 9 bases short and J 5 bases short, with 15 bases between. The CDR3 length is 13 residues. Germline V gene data show CDR1 as LNHDA and CDR2 as SQIVND (reference sequence).

The rearrangement links TRBV20-1 to TRBJ2-3; 9 bases map to TRBD2. CDR3 size: 14 residues. The ends lost 5 bases at V and 2 bases at J; junction bases unmatched: 5. From germline, CDR1 is DFQATT and CDR2 SNEGSKA (reference sequence). The CDR3 nucleotides are TGCAGTGCTGCGACGGGACTAGCCACAGATACGCAGTATTTT. It yields the protein CSAATGLATDTQYF.

This clonotype showed up just a few times. The chain links TRBV20-1 to TRBJ2-1, with TRBD2 identical over 10 bases. From germline, CDR1 is DFQATT and CDR2 SNEGSKA (reference sequence). This CDR3 contains 19 residues. J lost 0 bases, V lost 0 bases, and 11 bases had no gene match. CDR3 loop: CSARDFTSGTLSSYNEQFF. The CDR3 DNA reads TGCAGTGCTAGAGATTTTACTAGCGGGACCCTAAGCTCCTACAATGAGCAGTTCTTC.

V usage is TRBV9 and J usage is TRBJ1-4; possible D gene TRBD1, 5 bases. The CDR3 length is 15 residues. The V end was cut by 4 bases, the J end by 5 bases, with 15 bases between. Germline lookup yields CDR1 SGDLS and CDR2 YYNGEE. CDR3 sequence (DNA): TGTGCCAGCAGCCGTTTGGACATTCCGAATGAAAAACTGTTTTTT. This encodes CASSRLDIPNEKLFF.

The V call is TRBV11-3, the J call TRBJ2-1, with D unclear. The germline V gene encodes CDR1 SGHNT and CDR2 YENEEA. V dropped 1 base and J dropped 10 bases, with 8 bases sitting between them. The CDR3 is 12 amino acids. CDR3 in amino acids: CASSLVSQEQFF. In DNA form, the CDR3 reads TGTGCCAGCAGCTTAGTCTCCCAGGAGCAGTTCTTC.

This chain links TRBV7-9 with TRBJ1-2; perhaps TRBD1 as D (5 bases). V lost 0 bases and J 6 bases, leaving 14 bases between the germline ends. Looked up from germline, CDR1 is SEHNR and CDR2 is FQNEAQ (reference sequence). This CDR3 is built from 15 residues. The DNA of the CDR3 is TGTGCCAGCAGCTTAGCCGGGACGCCCGGGAATGGCTACACCTTC. Amino acid sequence: CASSLAGTPGNGYTF.

The chain has TRBV5-1 and TRBJ1-2; D ambiguous. V gave up 6 bases and J gave up 7 bases, with 10 bases separating them. This CDR3 contains 11 residues. Per germline, CDR1 SGHRS and CDR2 YFSETQ. The CDR3 nucleotides are TGCGCCAGCACTGGTTCGGGTGGCTACACCTTC. Amino acid sequence: CASTGSGGYTF.

About this clonotype itself: A read error is possible here, since a much larger clone lies one base away. This sequence joins TRBV7-9 and TRBJ2-5; 10 bases agree with TRBD2. Germline V CDR1 and CDR2: SEHNR, FQNEAQ (reference sequence). The V segment lost 6 bases and the J segment 4 bases; nucleotides outside the gene matches: 5. This CDR3 has 14 amino acids. The chain's CDR3 is CASSPGLAVETQYF. The CDR3, as DNA: TGTGCCAGCAGTCCCGGACTAGCGGTAGAGACCCAGTACTTC. The entire variable domain, with the rest obtained from reference TRBV7-9 and TRBJ2-5, is as follows: DTGVSQNPRHKITKRGQNVTFRCDPISEHNRLYWYRQTLGQGPEFLTYFQNEAQLEKSRLLSDRFSAERPKGSFSTLEIQRTEQGDSAMYLCASSPGLAVETQYFGPGTRLLVL.

J is TRBJ2-4 and V is TRBV20-1; 9 bases are a match to TRBD2. The germline V gene encodes CDR1 DFQATT and CDR2 SNEGSKA (reference sequence). The CDR3 loop spans 17 amino acids. V was pared by 3 bases and J by 0 bases, with 9 bases of the junction left unmatched. This CDR3 is CSASIAGEFLAKNIQYF. The CDR3 nucleotides read TGCAGTGCTAGTATAGCGGGAGAGTTTCTAGCCAAAAACATTCAGTACTTC.

This clonotype has a handful of counts. V is TRBV11-1 and J is TRBJ1-1; weak D call: TRBD1 (5 bases). Per germline, CDR1 SGHAT and CDR2 FQDESV (reference sequence). V was cut by 1 base and J by 6 bases, with 15 bases left in between. The CDR3 has 15 amino acids. CDR3: CASSLGDHTGPEAFF. For the CDR3, the DNA is TGTGCCAGCAGCTTAGGGGACCATACGGGCCCTGAAGCTTTCTTT.